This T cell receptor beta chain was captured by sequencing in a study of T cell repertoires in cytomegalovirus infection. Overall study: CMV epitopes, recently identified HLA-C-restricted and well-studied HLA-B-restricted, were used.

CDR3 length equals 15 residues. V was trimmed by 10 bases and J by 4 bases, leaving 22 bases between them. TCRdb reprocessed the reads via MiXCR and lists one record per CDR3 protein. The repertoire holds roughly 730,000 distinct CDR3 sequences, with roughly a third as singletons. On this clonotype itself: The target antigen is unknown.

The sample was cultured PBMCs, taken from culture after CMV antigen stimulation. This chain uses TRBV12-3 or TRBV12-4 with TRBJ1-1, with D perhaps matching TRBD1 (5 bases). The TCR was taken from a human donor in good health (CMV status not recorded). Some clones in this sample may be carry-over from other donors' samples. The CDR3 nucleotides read TGTGCCACCCGATCTGATTGGGGGTTAGGCACTGAAGCTTTCTTT. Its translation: CATRSDWGLGTEAFF.